This is a list of T cell receptor beta chains from one sample in a study of blood T cell repertoires in COVID-19. Libraries were prepared by immunoSEQ multiplex PCR; TCRdb keeps only in-frame clonotypes and omits some of them. Of about 30,000 clones listed, approximately 87% were seen once; the top ten hold about 24%. What was sequenced was peripheral blood. All receptors come from a human donor with active COVID-19. The donor label of this sample is uncertain. Both conserved end residues are part of each CDR3. The D gene is left open where the match is weak. Size values are once, few and many counts, or a class for expanded clones, and some rows have none.

cdr3_length	d_call	clone_size	v_call	cdr3_aa
15	-	-	TRBV11-3	CASSLGVGGAGTQYF
15	-	-	TRBV4-1	CASSQDREKYNEQFF
14	-	-	TRBV7-6	CASSLAGGNSPLHF
16	TRBD1	-	TRBV6-9	CASSYPGTVSNQPQHF
13	TRBD1	-	TRBV29-1	CSVAKGQNYGYTF
14	-	-	TRBV19	CASSIGQGTDTQYF
15	TRBD1	-	TRBV24-1	CATSPGQGPTDTQYF
13	TRBD1	-	TRBV29-1	CSAGTGTNYGYTF
14	TRBD1	-	TRBV5-5	CASSLGTGVNEQFF
13	-	-	TRBV30	CAWTSGAPSPLHF
14	-	-	TRBV11-2	CASSLIGQHYGYTF
13	TRBD1	-	TRBV30	CAWVRDRPYEQYF
17	TRBD2	-	TRBV11-3	CASSLVVGAGVIDEQFF
20	-	-	TRBV12-5	CASGLVPWGGGALTGNTIYF
13	-	once	TRBV4-1	CASSPKSPGEQYF